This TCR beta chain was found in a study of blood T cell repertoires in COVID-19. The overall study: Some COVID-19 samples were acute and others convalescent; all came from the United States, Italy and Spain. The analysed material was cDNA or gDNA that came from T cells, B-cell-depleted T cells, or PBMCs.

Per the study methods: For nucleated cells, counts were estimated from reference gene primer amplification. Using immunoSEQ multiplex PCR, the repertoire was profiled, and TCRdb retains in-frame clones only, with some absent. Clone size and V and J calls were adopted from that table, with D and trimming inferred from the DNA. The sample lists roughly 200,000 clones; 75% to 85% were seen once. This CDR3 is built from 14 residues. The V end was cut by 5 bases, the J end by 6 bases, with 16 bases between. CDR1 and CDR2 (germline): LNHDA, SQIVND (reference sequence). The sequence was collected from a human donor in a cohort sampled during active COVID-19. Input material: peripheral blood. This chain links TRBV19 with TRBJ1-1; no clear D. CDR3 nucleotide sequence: TGTGCCAGTAGTCCATACGGAGGAGCCTCTGAAGCTTTCTTT. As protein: CASSPYGGASEAFF.